The next 15 T cell receptor beta chains were all read from a single sample in a study of blood T cell repertoires in COVID-19. The protocol was immunoSEQ multiplex PCR, while the TCRdb copy is restricted to in-frame clones and leaves out a portion. This repertoire shows around 180,000 clones, about 80% found once; its top ten account for 9.5% to 15%. The sequenced sample was PBMCs or T cells enriched from blood (not recorded which). The receptors were sampled from a man between 45 and 60 years old who had recovered from COVID-19.

The genes are TRBV6-5 and TRBJ1-1, with TRBD1 matching over 8 bases. Germline lookup yields CDR1 MNHEY and CDR2 SVGAGI. Trimming cost V 6 bases and J 7 bases; bases outside gene matches: 7. The CDR3 consists of 13 residues. CDR3 sequence (DNA): TGTGCCAGCAGCCTGGACAGGGCCTTTGAAGCTTTCTTT. Its translation: CASSLDRAFEAFF.

The rearrangement joins TRBV11-3 to TRBJ1-5, with D unresolved. Per germline, CDR1 SGHNT and CDR2 YENEEA. Trimming removed 6 bases at V and 2 bases at J, with 14 bases between. The CDR3 runs 15 residues. Here the CDR3 reads CASRAGRNRNQPQHF. The CDR3 nucleotides read TGTGCCAGCAGAGCGGGAAGGAATCGCAATCAGCCCCAGCATTTT.

The chain carries TRBV11-2 and TRBJ1-4; D is ambiguous. This CDR3 has 15 residues. From germline, CDR1 is SGHAT and CDR2 FQNNGV. Trimming cost V 5 bases and J 5 bases, with 15 bases left between them. CDR3 DNA: TGTGCCAGCAGCATTAGCCCCCGGGAGAATGAAAAACTGTTTTTT. Its protein product is CASSISPRENEKLFF.

This clone was observed a few times. The chain couples TRBV29-1 to TRBJ1-1, with a weak D call TRBD1 (5 bases). CDR1 and CDR2 (germline): SQVTM, ANQGSEA. The CDR3 has 12 residues. V was cut by 3 bases and J by 3 bases, with 8 bases left in between. CDR3 sequence: CSVEGLDTEAFF. The CDR3 DNA reads as TGCAGCGTTGAGGGGCTTGACACTGAAGCTTTCTTT.

The rearrangement uses TRBV19 and TRBJ2-5; a possible D gene is TRBD1 (6 bases). The V end was cut by 4 bases, the J end by 5 bases, with 14 bases between. Looked up from germline, CDR1 is LNHDA and CDR2 is SQIVND (reference sequence). The CDR3 has 14 residues. CDR3 sequence reads: CASSTTGFWETQYF. The CDR3 DNA is TGTGCCAGTAGTACTACAGGGTTTTGGGAGACCCAGTACTTC.

The rearrangement joins TRBV5-4 to TRBJ1-2, with D hard to call. The CDR3 sequence is 15 residues long. V shed 0 bases and J shed 0 bases, with 9 bases lying between them. Germline-derived CDR1 and CDR2 are SGHNT and YYREEE (reference sequence). This CDR3 is CASSLGTYANYGYTF. In DNA form, the CDR3 reads TGTGCCAGCAGCTTGGGGACTTACGCTAACTATGGCTACACCTTC.

This sequence joins TRBV19 and TRBJ1-2; 7 bases agree with TRBD1. Germline CDR1 and CDR2: LNHDA and SQIVND (reference sequence). The CDR3 loop spans 15 amino acids. V trimming: 6 bases; J trimming: 2 bases; junction bases outside the gene matches: 9. The chain's CDR3 is CASSETRQGNYGYTF. The CDR3 DNA is TGTGCCAGTAGCGAGACCCGACAGGGCAACTATGGCTACACCTTC.

The rearrangement joins TRBV28 to TRBJ2-1; D gene ambiguous. CDR3 length: 17 residues. Trimming removed 4 bases from V and 0 bases from J, with 16 bases in between. Germline CDR1 MDHEN, CDR2 SYDVKM. Here the CDR3 DNA reads TGTGCCAGCAGTTCAAGATTCCCGTCGAGCTCCTACAATGAGCAGTTCTTC. It encodes CASSSRFPSSSYNEQFF.

The rearrangement links TRBV11-2 to TRBJ1-4; maybe TRBD1 (5 bases). Trimming left V 5 bases short and J 5 bases short, with 18 bases between. This CDR3 is built from 16 residues. The germline V gene has CDR1 SGHAT and CDR2 FQNNGV. The CDR3 loop is CASSLGSAGGNEKLFF. DNA of the CDR3: TGTGCCAGCAGCCTAGGTTCAGCGGGGGGGAATGAAAAACTGTTTTTT.

This clone was found once. The V and J genes are TRBV6-1 and TRBJ2-4; weak D call: TRBD1 (6 bases). V lost 1 base and J 7 bases, leaving 8 bases between the germline ends. Per the germline V gene, CDR1 is MNHNS and CDR2 is SASEGT. CDR3 length: 13 residues. The chain's CDR3 is CASSEGTVNIQYF. CDR3 DNA sequence: TGTGCCAGCAGTGAAGGGACAGTGAACATTCAGTACTTC.

The V call is TRBV10-3, the J call TRBJ1-2, with a weak D call TRBD1 (6 bases). The ends were cut back, 8 bases at V and 2 bases at J, with 15 bases in the middle. The CDR3 extends over 14 amino acids. The germline V gene has CDR1 ENHRY and CDR2 SYGVKD. The CDR3 spells CAILRSDSNYGYTF. CDR3 nucleotide sequence: TGTGCCATCCTACGCTCGGACAGCAACTATGGCTACACCTTC.

This chain joins TRBV5-1 and TRBJ2-3, with 14 positions matching TRBD2. V shed 2 bases, J shed 4 bases, and the junction held 12 bases outside the gene matches. Germline CDR1 and CDR2: SGHRS and YFSETQ. CDR3 length: 19 amino acids. This chain's CDR3 is CASSFLRLAGGPRADTQYF. CDR3 nucleotides: TGCGCCAGCAGCTTTCTCCGACTAGCGGGGGGGCCGAGGGCAGATACGCAGTATTTT.

The chain employs TRBV7-6 and TRBJ2-3; TRBD2 aligns across 9 bases. Germline CDR1 and CDR2: SGHVS and FNYEAQ. The V gene end was trimmed by 4 bases and the J gene end by 0 bases; junction bases not matched to a gene: 14. The CDR3 extends over 19 amino acids. This CDR3 reads CASSSPTSGGQTSTDTQYF. The CDR3 DNA is TGTGCCAGCAGCTCCCCCACGAGCGGGGGGCAGACAAGCACAGATACGCAGTATTTT.

The V call is TRBV3-1 (or the pseudogene TRBV3-2), the J call TRBJ2-2; 7 bases are shared with TRBD2. CDR3 length equals 12 residues. In germline, CDR1 is LGHDT, CDR2 YNNKEL (reference sequence). The CDR3 is CASGPNTGELFF. The DNA of the CDR3 is TGTGCTAGCGGGCCGAACACCGGGGAGCTGTTTTTT.

The rearrangement links TRBV5-1 to TRBJ1-2; 9 bases align to TRBD1. V lost 4 bases, J lost 3 bases, and 10 bases stayed unmatched. Germline-derived CDR1 and CDR2 are SGHRS and YFSETQ. The CDR3 contains 16 residues. The CDR3 bases are TGCGCCAGCAGCCCGTCGGCGGGACAGGGCCACTATGGCTACACCTTC. It encodes CASSPSAGQGHYGYTF.